The source of this TCR beta chain is a study of T cell clonotyping in hematopoietic cell transplantation. Of note for this clone: The antigen remains unidentified.

Assay: immunoSEQ multiplex PCR; the TCRdb copy retains only in-frame clones and omits some. The top ten hold 1.5% to 2% of the sample, which has 70,000 or so clones, around 94% seen once. Study observations and caveats: Few recipient clonotypes overlapped donors; over 95% were de novo at given depth. After transplant, recipient diversity fell while pathologically expanded clonotypes grew through day 180. No sorting was done, leaving CD4 and CD8 contributions mixed. Broader posttransplant TCR repertoire diversity was predicted by graft donor and pretransplant recipient Inverse Simpson Index values.

The CDR3 is 14 amino acids. Germline CDR1 and CDR2: LNHDA and SQIVND (reference sequence). V trimming: 4 bases; J trimming: 2 bases; junction bases outside the gene matches: 3. Specimen: peripheral blood mononuclear cells. The chain carries TRBV19 and TRBJ2-7, with TRBD1 matching 9 bases. This receptor was identified in a man aged 50-59 years in good health. Some clones in this sample may be carry-over from other donors' samples. The CDR3 bases are TGTGCCAGTAGTAGGGGACAGGGACCCTACGAGCAGTACTTC. This codes for CASSRGQGPYEQYF. Full variable domain (rest looked up from reference TRBV19 and TRBJ2-7): DGGITQSPKYLFRKEGQNVTLSCEQNLNHDAMYWYRQDPGQGLRLIYYSQIVNDFQKGDIAEGYSVSREKKESFPLTVTSAQKNPTAFYLCASSRGQGPYEQYFGPGTRLTVT.